These 5 T cell receptor beta chains were sequenced from one sample in a study of OX40 agonist ivuxolimab in advanced cancers. Repertoires were generated with immunoSEQ multiplex PCR, while TCRdb's copy carries only in-frame clones and drops some. Among about 36,000 clones listed, about 70% were seen once. The sequenced sample was CD4+ or CD8+ T cells sorted from blood, obtained in a trial of the OX40 agonist ivuxolimab. The receptor set was obtained from an adult with an advanced solid tumor such as melanoma, head and neck, liver or kidney cancer.

The chain couples TRBV5-1 to TRBJ2-3; TRBD1 matches 8 bases. Germline trimming cut 4 bases from V and 0 bases from J; bases unmatched to any gene: 4. This CDR3 is 15 amino acids long. The germline gives CDR1 SGHRS, CDR2 YFSETQ. CDR3 in DNA: TGCGCCAGCAGCCCGGGACAGGCAAGCACAGATACGCAGTATTTT. Encoded protein: CASSPGQASTDTQYF.

The chain uses TRBV30 and TRBJ1-5; D call uncertain. The V end was cut by 1 base, the J end by 1 base, with 5 bases between. The germline CDR1 and CDR2 sequences are GTSNPN and SVGIG (reference sequence). This CDR3 spans 13 amino acids. CDR3: CAWSEQSNQPQHF. The CDR3 DNA sequence: TGTGCCTGGAGTGAACAGAGCAATCAGCCCCAGCATTTT.

The chain is built from TRBV1 and TRBJ2-3. TRBV1 is a known pseudogene. The CDR3 sequence is 14 residues long. CDR3: CTSSLPERRNTQYF. DNA for the CDR3: TGCACCAGCAGCCTTCCCGAAAGGCGAAATACGCAGTATTTT.

The chain recombines TRBV2 with TRBJ1-2; D call uncertain. Germline CDR1 SNHLY, CDR2 FYNNEI. Trimming removed 0 bases at V and 5 bases at J, with 10 bases between. The CDR3 is made up of 14 amino acids. The CDR3 nucleotides read TGTGCCAGCAGTGAAGCCCGGACGGCTTATGGCTACACCTTC. Encoded protein: CASSEARTAYGYTF.

This clone came up a few times. The rearrangement joins TRBV29-1 to TRBJ2-3; tentatively, D is TRBD2 (6 bases). The V end was cut by 3 bases, the J end by 0 bases, with 16 bases between. CDR3 size: 16 residues. CDR1 is SQVTM and CDR2 is ANQGSEA in the germline V gene. The CDR3 sequence is CSVDGGIHLSTDTQYF. The CDR3 region has the DNA TGCAGCGTTGATGGAGGGATACACCTTAGCACAGATACGCAGTATTTT.